The entry below describes one TCR beta chain. The CDR3 totals 14 residues. Germline V gene lookup returns CDR1 SGHTA and CDR2 FQGNSA. V lost 6 bases and J lost 1; bases outside the gene matches: 1. The sample is drawn from a study of blood T cell repertoires in COVID-19. At the level of the study: Both acute and convalescent COVID-19 samples were obtained from the United States, Italy and Spain. From T cells, B-cell-depleted T cells, or PBMCs came the material, which was cDNA or gDNA.

Original analysis: Nucleated cell number was recorded as an estimate derived from reference gene primer amplification. Assay used: immunoSEQ multiplex PCR; TCRdb lists only in-frame clones, some missing. D and trimming come from the DNA, and the V and J calls and clone size come from that table. The sample holds approximately 150,000 clones, about four fifths seen once. The sequenced sample was peripheral blood. V usage is TRBV7-2 and J usage is TRBJ2-2; TRBD1 matches 8 bases. The clonotype originates from a man between 65 and 85 years old who had recovered from COVID-19. The CDR3 bases are TGTGCCAGCAGTGGACAGGGGAACACCGGGGAGCTGTTTTTT. It yields the protein CASSGQGNTGELFF.